These 24 T cell receptor beta chains originate from one sample sequenced in a study of neurological immune-mediated disorders. TCRdb analysed the 5' RACE reads with MiXCR anew, one entry per CDR3 protein. This table holds more than 30,000 distinct CDR3 sequences, approximately 4.5% found once. The sequenced sample consisted of PBMCs. These receptors were collected from a man between 18 and 29 years old in good health.

This clonotype was detected ten times or more. The chain recombines TRBV29-1 with TRBJ1-1; no reliable D call. Germline V CDR1 and CDR2: SQVTM, ANQGSEA. Between the trimmed V and J ends, which lost 5 bases and 8 bases, there was a span of 9 bases. The CDR3 sequence is 10 residues long. The CDR3, as DNA: TGCAGCGTTCTTATCTCAGAAGCTTTCTTT. Protein: CSVLISEAFF.

The table lists this clonotype with many counts. This chain joins TRBV14 and TRBJ2-5; 8 bases line up with TRBD1. Looked up from germline, CDR1 is SGHDN and CDR2 is FVKESK. V lost 4 bases to trimming and J lost 2 bases; unmatched junction nucleotides: 3. This CDR3 is 14 amino acids long. Here the CDR3 reads CASSPRTGQETQYF. CDR3 sequence (DNA): TGTGCCAGCAGCCCCAGGACAGGGCAAGAGACCCAGTACTTC.

This clonotype was observed at least ten times. The J gene is TRBJ2-3, the V gene TRBV5-5; 7 nucleotides align to TRBD2. The CDR3 totals 19 residues. From germline, CDR1 is SGHKS and CDR2 YYEKEE (reference sequence). Germline trimming cut 2 bases from V and 4 bases from J; bases unmatched to any gene: 19. The CDR3 nucleotides are TGTGCCAGCAGCTTCTTTTACGGAGGTAGCGGGTTAGGGTCAGATACGCAGTATTTT. This codes for CASSFFYGGSGLGSDTQYF.

This clonotype occurred many times. The chain employs TRBV27 and TRBJ2-2, with no clear D. V was cut by 0 bases and J by 6 bases, with 14 bases left in between. CDR3 size: 16 residues. Germline lookup yields CDR1 MNHEY and CDR2 SMNVEV (reference sequence). CDR3: CASSLSYVGNPGELFF. The CDR3 DNA follows: TGTGCCAGCAGTTTATCCTACGTGGGAAATCCCGGGGAGCTGTTTTTT.

This clonotype was seen only a few times. The V gene is TRBV7-2, the J gene TRBJ2-7, with TRBD2 as a possible D gene (7 bases). The CDR3 runs to 16 residues. The germline V gene encodes CDR1 SGHTA and CDR2 FQGNSA. V was cut by 5 bases and J by 2 bases, with 19 bases left in between. The CDR3 loop reads CASSPLGGGWAYEQYF. Written as DNA, the CDR3 is TGTGCCAGCAGCCCACTAGGGGGGGGGTGGGCCTACGAGCAGTACTTC.

There are many counts of this clonotype. V usage is TRBV20-1 and J usage is TRBJ1-2, with no clear D. The V gene's germline CDR1 is DFQATT and CDR2 SNEGSKA (reference sequence). The V gene lost 6 bases and the J gene lost 8 bases, with 19 bases spanning the gap. The CDR3 extends over 13 amino acids. The CDR3 region is CSAPFRGSWGYTF. CDR3 sequence (DNA): TGCAGTGCGCCCTTCAGAGGTTCATGGGGCTACACCTTC.

There are many counts of this clonotype. CDR3 coding DNA: TGTGCCAGCAGTCCCTTCCGGGGACACACAGATACGCAGTATTTT. The encoded protein is CASSPFRGHTDTQYF. V usage is TRBV7-2 and J usage is TRBJ2-3, with D possibly matching TRBD1 (6 bases). The CDR3 totals 15 residues. Trimming took off 6 bases at V and 2 bases at J, with 15 bases between the two ends. Germline CDR1 reads SGHTA; CDR2 reads FQGNSA. Full variable domain (remainder filled in from reference TRBV7-2 and TRBJ2-3): GAGVSQSPSNKVTEKGKDVELRCDPISGHTALYWYRQSLGQGLEFLIYFQGNSAPDKSGLPSDRFSAERTGGSVSTLTIQRTQQEDSAVYLCASSPFRGHTDTQYFGPGTRLTVL.

This clonotype was counted at least ten times. The J gene is TRBJ1-1, the V gene TRBV7-6; D perhaps matches TRBD1 (6 bases). Germline values: CDR1 SGHVS, CDR2 FNYEAQ. CDR3 length: 13 residues. Trimming took 7 bases from V and 5 from J, leaving 14 bases between them. In DNA form, the CDR3 reads TGTGCCAGCAAACAGGGAGGCTTGACTGAAGCTTTCTTT. This gives the protein CASKQGGLTEAFF. Looking up the rest from reference TRBV7-6 and TRBJ1-1 gives the full variable domain: GAGVSQSPRYKVTKRGQDVALRCDPISGHVSLYWYRQALGQGPEFLTYFNYEAQQDKSGLPNDRFSAERPEGSISTLTIQRTEQRDSAMYRCASKQGGLTEAFFGQGTRLTVV.

This clonotype was picked up many times. The V and J genes are TRBV3-1 and TRBJ1-1; D ambiguous. Deletions cut 5 bases from V and 3 bases from J, with 13 bases between. Germline assignment: CDR1 LGHDT and CDR2 YNNKEL (reference sequence). The CDR3 runs to 14 residues. CDR3 coding DNA: TGTGCCAGCAGCTCCCCCGGGGTTTACACTGAAGCTTTCTTT. As protein: CASSSPGVYTEAFF.

Many counts were recorded for this clonotype. As DNA, the CDR3 is TGCGCCAGCAGCTCCCCCGAACAGGGGAGCACTGAAGCTTTCTTT. It yields the protein CASSSPEQGSTEAFF. V gene TRBV5-1 combines with J gene TRBJ1-1; TRBD1 matches 7 bases. This CDR3 spans 15 amino acids. The J segment lost 4 bases and the V segment lost 3 bases, leaving 9 bases of the junction unmatched. Germline V CDR1 and CDR2: SGHRS, YFSETQ. The full variable domain, with the rest looked up from reference TRBV5-1 and TRBJ1-1, is KAGVTQTPRYLIKTRGQQVTLSCSPISGHRSVSWYQQTPGQGLQFLFEYFSETQRNKGNFPGRFSGRQFSNSRSEMNVSTLELGDSALYLCASSSPEQGSTEAFFGQGTRLTVV.

This clonotype was detected many times. The rearrangement links TRBV20-1 to TRBJ1-5; no clear D. The V gene lost 6 bases and the J gene lost 5 bases, with 8 bases spanning the gap. The length of the CDR3 is 11 residues. The germline V gene has CDR1 DFQATT and CDR2 SNEGSKA (reference sequence). CDR3 in DNA: TGCAGTGCCCTTTCCTATCAGCCCCAGCATTTT. Translation gives CSALSYQPQHF.

This clonotype has ten or more counts. The chain recombines TRBV5-6 with TRBJ2-7; unclear D gene. The CDR3 contains 13 residues. CDR1 and CDR2 from the germline V gene are SGHDT and YYEEEE. V lost 0 bases to trimming and J lost 7 bases, with 11 bases between them. CDR3 nucleotide sequence: TGTGCCAGCAGCTTGGGACTCCTAGAGGAGCAGTACTTC. Protein sequence: CASSLGLLEEQYF. The full variable domain, its missing parts supplied by reference TRBV5-6 and TRBJ2-7, is DAGVTQSPTHLIKTRGQQVTLRCSPKSGHDTVSWYQQALGQGPQFIFQYYEEEERQRGNFPDRFSGHQFPNYSSELNVNALLLGDSALYLCASSLGLLEEQYFGPGTRLTVT.

At least ten counts were recorded for this clonotype. The rearrangement joins TRBV5-1 to TRBJ2-7, with 10 bases identical to TRBD2. The CDR3 is made up of 18 amino acids. V gave up 4 bases and J gave up 4 bases; unmatched junction bases: 17. CDR1 and CDR2 (germline): SGHRS, YFSETQ. DNA of the CDR3: TGCGCCAGCAGCACCACTATAAGGGGTACTAGCGGGGCGTACGAGCAGTACTTC. Translation: CASSTTIRGTSGAYEQYF.

This clonotype was recorded at least ten times. The V gene is TRBV9, the J gene TRBJ1-2; no clear D gene. This CDR3 contains 16 residues. V was cut by 4 bases and J by 4 bases, with 20 bases left in between. Germline CDR1 is SGDLS and CDR2 is YYNGEE. The CDR3 DNA follows: TGTGCCAGCAGCCCCCGCCCCGGGCCCCGAACCTATGGCTACACCTTC. It encodes CASSPRPGPRTYGYTF.

This clonotype was picked up many times. This chain connects TRBV9 to TRBJ1-1; D ambiguous. The germline V and J ends were trimmed by 0 bases and 0 bases, with 6 bases remaining between them. CDR1 and CDR2 (germline): SGDLS, YYNGEE. This CDR3 is built from 14 residues. CDR3 region: CASSVDSLNTEAFF. CDR3 nucleotide sequence: TGTGCCAGCAGCGTAGATTCCCTGAACACTGAAGCTTTCTTT.

In this sample, this clonotype turned up many times. This sequence joins TRBV7-9 and TRBJ2-7; D is tentatively TRBD1 or TRBD2 (5 bases each). CDR1 is SEHNR and CDR2 is FQNEAQ in the germline V gene (reference sequence). V shed 1 base and J shed 2 bases, with 9 bases lying between them. The CDR3 has 14 residues. In nucleotides, the CDR3 is TGTGCCAGCAGCTTAGATCTGGGGGCCTACGAGCAGTACTTC. Translating it yields CASSLDLGAYEQYF.

This clonotype was recorded at least ten times. The J gene is TRBJ1-2, the V gene TRBV20-1; D uncertain. CDR1 and CDR2 from the germline V gene are DFQATT and SNEGSKA (reference sequence). CDR3 size: 12 residues. V was clipped by 5 bases and J by 0 bases, with 7 bases between them. The CDR3 is CSAEASNYGYTF. The CDR3, as DNA: TGCAGTGCTGAGGCTTCTAACTATGGCTACACCTTC.

This clonotype has ten or more counts. The rearrangement joins TRBV20-1 to TRBJ1-6; D is perhaps TRBD1 (5 bases). V lost 4 bases, J lost 7 bases, and 17 bases lay in between. CDR1 is DFQATT and CDR2 is SNEGSKA in the germline V gene (reference sequence). The CDR3 runs 15 residues. CDR3 DNA: TGCAGTGCTATGGGGCCGGGACTACGCAATTCACCCCTCCACTTT. This sequence encodes CSAMGPGLRNSPLHF.

The genes are TRBV29-1 and TRBJ2-3, with a possible D match to TRBD1 (6 bases). The CDR3 has 13 amino acids. Germline values: CDR1 SQVTM, CDR2 ANQGSEA. Trimming pared 3 bases from V and 3 bases from J, leaving 10 bases between. CDR3 loop: CSVETGSTDTQYF. The CDR3 DNA follows: TGCAGCGTTGAGACAGGATCAACAGATACGCAGTATTTT.

This clonotype was counted many times. V is TRBV20-1 and J is TRBJ2-1; D might be TRBD1 (5 bases). Germline-derived CDR1 and CDR2 are DFQATT and SNEGSKA (reference sequence). V was trimmed by 5 bases and J by 9 bases, leaving 14 bases between them. CDR3 length equals 12 residues. This chain's CDR3 is CSARRVLTEQFF. The CDR3 DNA sequence: TGCAGTGCTCGCAGGGTACTCACTGAGCAGTTCTTC.

This clonotype is categorized as medium-sized. The chain combines TRBV5-5 with TRBJ2-4; TRBD2 is a possible D gene (6 bases). Germline V gene sequence: CDR1 SGHKS, CDR2 YYEKEE (reference sequence). Trimming pared 4 bases from V and 8 bases from J, leaving 16 bases between. The length of the CDR3 is 14 residues. The CDR3 nucleotides are TGTGCCAGCAGCCCCGGCGGGGTCAGGGACATTCAGTACTTC. Amino acids: CASSPGGVRDIQYF.

This clonotype occurred many times. At one end the junction does not follow the germline gene, possibly because of a read error. V gene TRBV7-7 combines with J gene TRBJ1-5; 9 bases are a match to TRBD1. CDR1 SSHAT and CDR2 FNYEAQ come from the germline V gene (reference sequence). The CDR3 has 17 residues. CDR3: CASSRTCGQGRNQPQHF. The DNA for the CDR3 is TGTGCTAGCAGCCGAACATGTGGACAGGGGAGAAATCAGCCCCAGCATTTT.

This clonotype rates as medium-sized. The chain joins TRBV29-1 to TRBJ2-3; the D call may be TRBD1 or TRBD2 (6 bases each). The length of the CDR3 is 15 residues. Trimming pared 5 bases from V and 2 bases from J, leaving 17 bases between. Germline CDR1 SQVTM, CDR2 ANQGSEA. This chain's CDR3 is CSVRLWGAYTDTQYF. CDR3 DNA sequence: TGCAGCGTTCGTCTTTGGGGGGCTTACACAGATACGCAGTATTTT.

The chain combines TRBV7-6 with TRBJ1-1; no firm D call. Germline CDR1 and CDR2: SGHVS and FNYEAQ. V lost 5 bases, J lost 3 bases, and 13 bases lay in between. This CDR3 contains 14 residues. Here the CDR3 reads CASSPGGLDTEAFF. The CDR3 coding sequence is TGTGCCAGCAGCCCGGGAGGGTTGGACACTGAAGCTTTCTTT.